Listed below are T cell receptor beta chains from one sample, sequenced in a study of blood T cell repertoires in COVID-19. Here immunoSEQ multiplex PCR was the method, and the copy in TCRdb shows in-frame clones only, minus some. Counted here are approximately 180,000 clones, approximately 84% occurring once; the ten biggest clones make up 0.95% to 1.5%. Sequencing was performed on PBMCs or T cells enriched from blood (not recorded which). Receptors were obtained from a human donor with acute COVID-19. The donor label of this sample is uncertain. Each CDR3 is given with its conserved first and last residue. A D gene is named only where the DNA matches it firmly. The size of a clone is reported for some rows only, either as once, few or many, or as a class for expanded clones.

d_call: .
j_call: TRBJ1-1
clone_size: .
v_call: TRBV29-1
cdr3_nt: TGCAGCGTTGATTTTAGGGGGACGGAAGCTTTCTTT
cdr3_aa: CSVDFRGTEAFF

d_call: .
j_call: TRBJ2-7
clone_size: .
v_call: TRBV7-9
cdr3_nt: TGTGCCAGCAGCGGGGAGTACGAGCAGTACTTC
cdr3_aa: CASSGEYEQYF

d_call: .
j_call: TRBJ2-7
clone_size: .
v_call: TRBV7-3
cdr3_nt: TGTGCCAGCAGCTTAGGAGGGATCCCCTACGAGCAGTACTTC
cdr3_aa: CASSLGGIPYEQYF

d_call: TRBD2
j_call: TRBJ2-3
clone_size: few
v_call: TRBV7-6
cdr3_nt: TGTGCCAGCAGCTTAGTAGTAGGCGGGGGGGCGACAGATACGCAGTATTTT
cdr3_aa: CASSLVVGGGATDTQYF

d_call: TRBD1
j_call: TRBJ1-2
clone_size: .
v_call: TRBV27
cdr3_nt: TGTGCCAGCAGTTCCGTCCGGACAGGGCCTCTTACTAGCTATGGCTACACCTTC
cdr3_aa: CASSSVRTGPLTSYGYTF

d_call: .
j_call: TRBJ2-7
clone_size: .
v_call: TRBV19
cdr3_nt: TGTGCCAGTAGAGACAGAGCTGCCTACGAGCAGTACTTC
cdr3_aa: CASRDRAAYEQYF

d_call: .
j_call: TRBJ1-2
clone_size: .
v_call: TRBV4-3
cdr3_nt: TGCGCCAGCAGCCAAGAGCGGGGGTACGGACCTAATGGCTACACCTTC
cdr3_aa: CASSQERGYGPNGYTF

d_call: .
j_call: TRBJ1-2
clone_size: .
v_call: TRBV6-5
cdr3_nt: TGTGCCAGCAGTTACTCGGAGGGCGGCTATGGCTACACCTTC
cdr3_aa: CASSYSEGGYGYTF

d_call: .
j_call: TRBJ2-7
clone_size: once
v_call: TRBV15
cdr3_nt: TGTGCCACCAGCAGGGGGGGACCGCAAACCTACGAGCAGTACTTC
cdr3_aa: CATSRGGPQTYEQYF

d_call: .
j_call: TRBJ2-5
clone_size: .
v_call: TRBV3-1/TRBV3-2
cdr3_nt: TGTGCCAGCAGCCAAGATATACTGAAAGAAGAGACCCAGTACTTC
cdr3_aa: CASSQDILKEETQYF

d_call: TRBD1
j_call: TRBJ2-7
clone_size: .
v_call: TRBV4-2
cdr3_nt: TGTGCCAGCAGCCAACCGGGACAGGGACCCTACGAGCAGTACTTC
cdr3_aa: CASSQPGQGPYEQYF

d_call: TRBD2
j_call: TRBJ2-1
clone_size: few
v_call: TRBV2
cdr3_nt: TGTGCCAGCTACACTAGCGGGGGGTCCTACAATGAGCAGTTCTTC
cdr3_aa: CASYTSGGSYNEQFF

d_call: .
j_call: TRBJ1-6
clone_size: .
v_call: TRBV5-5
cdr3_nt: TGTGCCAGCAGACTCCCCGGGAGCCGGGCACCCCTCCACTTT
cdr3_aa: CASRLPGSRAPLHF

d_call: .
j_call: TRBJ1-1
clone_size: .
v_call: TRBV12-3/TRBV12-4
cdr3_nt: TGTGCCAGCAGGGCGACAGCAAACACTGAAGCTTTCTTT
cdr3_aa: CASRATANTEAFF

d_call: TRBD2
j_call: TRBJ2-5
clone_size: .
v_call: TRBV6-6
cdr3_nt: TGTGCCAGCAGACGAGGACTAGCGGTAGGCGATCACATCGAGACCCAGTACTTC
cdr3_aa: CASRRGLAVGDHIETQYF

d_call: .
j_call: TRBJ1-5
clone_size: .
v_call: TRBV24-1
cdr3_nt: TGTGCCACCAGTGACAGGGTCCAGACCCATAGGGGTCAGCCCCAGCATTTT
cdr3_aa: CATSDRVQTHRGQPQHF

d_call: .
j_call: TRBJ1-2
clone_size: .
v_call: TRBV10-1
cdr3_nt: TGCGCCCGCCCCGACGGGGGAGGTGGCTACACCTTC
cdr3_aa: CARPDGGGGYTF

d_call: TRBD1
j_call: TRBJ2-1
clone_size: .
v_call: TRBV9
cdr3_nt: TGTGCCAGCAGCGAAGACAGGGATATCCAGTTCTTC
cdr3_aa: CASSEDRDIQFF

d_call: .
j_call: TRBJ2-3
clone_size: .
v_call: TRBV4-3
cdr3_nt: TGCGCCAGCAGCCAAGAGCCGACAGGGGCGGCGGGGGGGGGCACAGATACGCAGTATTTT
cdr3_aa: CASSQEPTGAAGGGTDTQYF

d_call: .
j_call: TRBJ1-5
clone_size: .
v_call: TRBV23-1
cdr3_nt: TGCGCCAGCAGTTTAGCCCGGAATTATCAGCCCCAGCATTTT
cdr3_aa: CASSLARNYQPQHF

d_call: .
j_call: TRBJ1-1
clone_size: once
v_call: TRBV12-3/TRBV12-4
cdr3_nt: TGTGCCAGCAGTTTTCGGGTACCTGAAGCTTTCTTT
cdr3_aa: CASSFRVPEAFF

d_call: TRBD1
j_call: TRBJ1-6
clone_size: few
v_call: TRBV6-2/TRBV6-3
cdr3_nt: TGTGCCAGCAGTTACGGTGGGACAGGGGGCGGATCACCCCTCCACTTT
cdr3_aa: CASSYGGTGGGSPLHF

d_call: .
j_call: TRBJ2-6
clone_size: .
v_call: TRBV5-4
cdr3_nt: TGTGCCAGCAGCTTTTCGGGGGTTGGGGCCAACGTCCTGACTTTC
cdr3_aa: CASSFSGVGANVLTF

d_call: .
j_call: TRBJ2-1
clone_size: .
v_call: TRBV7-9
cdr3_nt: TGTGCCAGCAGCCCGAGGACAGACAATGAGCAGTTCTTC
cdr3_aa: CASSPRTDNEQFF

d_call: .
j_call: TRBJ2-1
clone_size: .
v_call: TRBV7-2
cdr3_nt: TGTGCCAGCAGCTTTTTAGGGTGGGGCCGGAAGCAGTTCTTC
cdr3_aa: CASSFLGWGRKQFF

d_call: .
j_call: TRBJ2-5
clone_size: .
v_call: TRBV19
cdr3_nt: TGTGCCAGTAGTATAGGGAGGAGCGGCTCCTGGGAGACCCAGTACTTC
cdr3_aa: CASSIGRSGSWETQYF

d_call: .
j_call: TRBJ1-2
clone_size: .
v_call: TRBV11-2
cdr3_nt: TGTGCCAGCAGCCCTGACTGGGGGGGTAACTATGGCTACACCTTC
cdr3_aa: CASSPDWGGNYGYTF

d_call: .
j_call: TRBJ2-3
clone_size: .
v_call: TRBV4-3
cdr3_nt: TGCGCCAGCAGCCAATCTGCAGATACGCAGTATTTT
cdr3_aa: CASSQSADTQYF

d_call: .
j_call: TRBJ1-1
clone_size: .
v_call: TRBV5-3
cdr3_nt: TGTGCCAGAAGACCTACAGCGGACACTGAAGCTTTCTTT
cdr3_aa: CARRPTADTEAFF

d_call: TRBD1
j_call: TRBJ1-5
clone_size: .
v_call: TRBV7-2
cdr3_nt: TGTGCCAGCAGCTCCCGTGACAGGGCCCCAAATCAGCCCCAGCATTTT
cdr3_aa: CASSSRDRAPNQPQHF

d_call: TRBD1
j_call: TRBJ1-1
clone_size: .
v_call: TRBV6-5
cdr3_nt: TGTGCCAGCAGCCACGGGGGACAGGGGAACACTGAAGCTTTCTTT
cdr3_aa: CASSHGGQGNTEAFF

d_call: .
j_call: TRBJ1-6
clone_size: .
v_call: TRBV10-3
cdr3_nt: TGTGCCATCAGGGCACAGGGAAGGGAGTCACCCCTCCACTTT
cdr3_aa: CAIRAQGRESPLHF

d_call: TRBD2
j_call: TRBJ2-2
clone_size: .
v_call: TRBV29-1
cdr3_nt: TGCAGCGGCAAGAGAGCGGGGGCCTCGGGTACCGGGGAGCTGTTTTTT
cdr3_aa: CSGKRAGASGTGELFF

d_call: TRBD1
j_call: TRBJ1-2
clone_size: .
v_call: TRBV20-1
cdr3_nt: TGCAGTGCTAGTGGGGGACAGGGGTATGAGGGCTACACCTTC
cdr3_aa: CSASGGQGYEGYTF

d_call: .
j_call: TRBJ2-1
clone_size: .
v_call: TRBV5-1
cdr3_nt: TGCGCCAGCAGCTTGGTAGGCGGGTTATACAATGAGCAGTTCTTC
cdr3_aa: CASSLVGGLYNEQFF

d_call: TRBD2
j_call: TRBJ2-5
clone_size: .
v_call: TRBV6-1
cdr3_nt: TGTGCCAGCAGTGAACGGACTAGCGGGGGCAGGGAGACCCAGTACTTC
cdr3_aa: CASSERTSGGRETQYF

d_call: TRBD1
j_call: TRBJ1-2
clone_size: .
v_call: TRBV7-9
cdr3_nt: TGTGCCAGCAGCTCCGGACAGGGCGGTAGTTATGGCTACACCTTC
cdr3_aa: CASSSGQGGSYGYTF

d_call: .
j_call: TRBJ2-7
clone_size: few
v_call: TRBV27
cdr3_nt: TGTGCCAGCACTACCATCCGGGGGGCGCTTCACGAGCAGTACTTC
cdr3_aa: CASTTIRGALHEQYF

d_call: .
j_call: TRBJ2-7
clone_size: .
v_call: TRBV7-6
cdr3_nt: TGTGCCAGCAGCTTACCAGGAGGGGAAGGGTCCTACGAGCAGTACTTC
cdr3_aa: CASSLPGGEGSYEQYF

d_call: .
j_call: TRBJ1-1
clone_size: .
v_call: TRBV5-1
cdr3_nt: TGCGCCAGCAGCTTAACGGACACTGAAGCTTTCTTT
cdr3_aa: CASSLTDTEAFF

d_call: .
j_call: TRBJ2-7
clone_size: .
v_call: TRBV4-1
cdr3_nt: TGCGCCAGCAGCCAAGGGTCCCCCAGCTACGAGCAGTACTTC
cdr3_aa: CASSQGSPSYEQYF

d_call: .
j_call: TRBJ1-4
clone_size: .
v_call: TRBV6-5
cdr3_nt: TGTGCCAGCAGCTTCAACCAGGGGTCTAATGAAAAACTGTTTTTT
cdr3_aa: CASSFNQGSNEKLFF

d_call: .
j_call: TRBJ1-4
clone_size: .
v_call: TRBV6-5
cdr3_nt: TGTGCCACTCGTCCCCAGACAACTAATGAAAAACTGTTTTTT
cdr3_aa: CATRPQTTNEKLFF

d_call: .
j_call: TRBJ2-1
clone_size: .
v_call: TRBV13
cdr3_nt: TGTGCCAGCAGCTTAACCGGACAGTACAATGAGCAGTTCTTC
cdr3_aa: CASSLTGQYNEQFF

d_call: .
j_call: TRBJ1-5
clone_size: .
v_call: TRBV7-9
cdr3_nt: TGTGCCAGCAGCTCGACAGGAGATCAGCCCCAGCATTTT
cdr3_aa: CASSSTGDQPQHF

d_call: TRBD2
j_call: TRBJ2-7
clone_size: .
v_call: TRBV18
cdr3_nt: TGTGCCAGCTCCCCTGCGCTAGCGGGGGGGCGGGTCGAGCAGTACTTC
cdr3_aa: CASSPALAGGRVEQYF

d_call: TRBD2
j_call: TRBJ2-3
clone_size: .
v_call: TRBV4-3
cdr3_nt: TGCGCCAGCAGCCAAGATGCTAGCGGGGGTGGAGATACGCAGTATTTT
cdr3_aa: CASSQDASGGGDTQYF

d_call: .
j_call: TRBJ2-5
clone_size: .
v_call: TRBV30
cdr3_nt: TGTGCCTGGAGTTTGGGGGGGGCAGTAGCAAAAGAGACCCAGTACTTC
cdr3_aa: CAWSLGGAVAKETQYF

d_call: TRBD1
j_call: TRBJ1-2
clone_size: .
v_call: TRBV27
cdr3_nt: TGTGCCAGCGGGACAGAGTATGGCTACACCTTC
cdr3_aa: CASGTEYGYTF